The clone carrying this TCR beta chain turned up a few times. These data are taken from a study of blood T cell repertoires in COVID-19. As for the study in general: Sites in the United States, Italy and Spain provided acute and convalescent COVID-19 samples. T cells, B-cell-depleted T cells, or PBMCs supplied cDNA or gDNA.

Authors' data handling: Reference gene primer amplification gave nucleated cell count estimates. Clones were read by immunoSEQ multiplex PCR, and TCRdb kept only the in-frame ones, dropping some. V and J calls and clone size are given by that table; D and trimming were obtained from the DNA. The sample shows about 240,000 clones, about 83% of them seen only once. V was pared by 2 bases and J by 7 bases, with 8 bases between. CDR3 size: 12 residues. Germline CDR1 is SGHTA and CDR2 is FQGNSA. This chain links TRBV7-2 with TRBJ2-5; D remains ambiguous. The source of this sequence is a man of 80 years or more with acute or convalescent COVID-19. The sequencing input was peripheral blood. CDR3 residues: CASSLIFGTQYF. The CDR3 nucleotides are TGTGCCAGCAGCTTAATTTTCGGGACCCAGTACTTC.